This TCR beta chain was observed in a study of cytomegalovirus exposure and HLA in healthy donors. From germline, CDR1 is LNHDA and CDR2 SQIVND (reference sequence). There are 14 residues in the CDR3. V was clipped by 4 bases and J by 3 bases; unmatched bases: 2. The PCR had 60 Vbeta and 13 Jbeta primers. Repertoires were generated with immunoSEQ multiplex PCR, while TCRdb's copy carries only in-frame clones and drops some. The sample has about 93,000 clones; roughly four fifths are singletons. The chain links TRBV19 to TRBJ2-5; 10 bases line up with TRBD1. The TCR originated in a man aged 30-40 years in good health and CMV-seronegative. Material: PBMCs. The CDR3 reads CASSTGTGEETQYF. The CDR3 DNA reads TGTGCCAGTAGTACCGGGACAGGGGAAGAGACCCAGTACTTC.